These T cell receptor beta chains were read from a single sample in a study of beta chain features in type 1 diabetes. Clones were sequenced by immunoSEQ multiplex PCR, and TCRdb holds only the in-frame ones, with some missing. The table records 300,000 to 450,000 clones, roughly a tenth of them present only once. The sequenced sample was central memory CD4+ T cells from blood. Every receptor here comes from a man between 25 and 39 years old with type 1 diabetes. The CDR3 runs from the conserved cysteine through the conserved F or W. Fields, in order: clone size, V gene, J gene, D gene, CDR3 DNA, CDR3 protein. A D gene is named only where the DNA matches it firmly. Size is omitted from some rows. Given values are once, few, many or a class for expanded clones.

few	TRBV6-1	TRBJ2-1	.	TGTGCCAGCAGTGAAGCTGAGAGTACCTACAATGAGCAGTTCTTC	CASSEAESTYNEQFF
few	TRBV7-2	TRBJ2-7	.	TGTGCCAGCAGCCCGGCGGTACCCGAGCAGTACTTC	CASSPAVPEQYF
.	TRBV6-6	TRBJ1-6	.	TGTGCCAGCAGGGAATCGGCAGACTCACCCCTCCACTTT	CASRESADSPLHF
.	TRBV9	TRBJ2-6	.	TGTGCCAGCAGAGCCGGGGCCTCTGGGGCCAACGTCCTGACTTTC	CASRAGASGANVLTF
few	TRBV7-2	TRBJ2-5	.	TGTGCCAGCAGCTTAGCAACGGAGACCCAGTACTTC	CASSLATETQYF
.	TRBV27	TRBJ2-3	.	TGTGCCAGCAGTTACCGGGACCTGAATACGCAGTATTTT	CASSYRDLNTQYF
few	TRBV4-1	TRBJ2-5	.	TGCGCCAGCAGCCAAAGCTGGGGCCAGCAAGAGACCCAGTACTTC	CASSQSWGQQETQYF
.	TRBV5-1	TRBJ2-1	TRBD2	TGCGCCAGCAGCTTGGGTAGCGGGGGATCCAATGAGCAGTTCTTC	CASSLGSGGSNEQFF
many	TRBV9	TRBJ2-2	.	TGTGCCAGCAGCGTAGTGCAGACATTCACCGGGGAGCTGTTTTTT	CASSVVQTFTGELFF
few	TRBV7-2	TRBJ2-1	.	TGTGCCAGCAGCTTCGGGGGATCCGGGGGCAATGAGCAGTTCTTC	CASSFGGSGGNEQFF
few	TRBV5-1	TRBJ2-7	TRBD2	TGCGCCAGCAGCCCGCCGGGACTAGCGTCCGAGCAGTACTTC	CASSPPGLASEQYF
.	TRBV10-3	TRBJ2-2	.	TGTGCCATCAGTGAGACCGGGGAGCTGTTTTTT	CAISETGELFF
.	TRBV5-8	TRBJ2-2	TRBD2	TGTGCCAGCAGCTCCCGGGGGGTAACCGGGGAGCTGTTTTTT	CASSSRGVTGELFF
.	TRBV14	TRBJ2-1	TRBD2	TGTGCCAGCGGGGGGACTAGCGGGAGGGCCGCCTATGGGGATGAGCAGTTCTTC	CASGGTSGRAAYGDEQFF
few	TRBV27	TRBJ1-5	.	TGTGCCAGCAGGTGGCACGGGGCGGGAGATCAGCCCCAGCATTTT	CASRWHGAGDQPQHF
.	TRBV4-2	TRBJ1-3	TRBD1	TGTGCCAGCAGCCAAGACCCGGGACAGGGAAACACCATATATTTT	CASSQDPGQGNTIYF
few	TRBV29-1	TRBJ2-1	TRBD1	TGCAGCGTTGCTCGTACAGGGGACAATGAGCAGTTCTTC	CSVARTGDNEQFF
few	TRBV2	TRBJ2-2	.	TGTGCCAGCACCGGACTCCGGGGAGGCCCAGGGGAGCTGTTTTTT	CASTGLRGGPGELFF
.	TRBV25-1	TRBJ2-1	TRBD2	TGTGCCAGCAGATTTAGCGGGAGCCCCGGTGAGCAGTTCTTC	CASRFSGSPGEQFF
.	TRBV7-3	TRBJ2-1	TRBD2	TGTGCCAGCAGCTTGGGACTAGAAGATGAGCAGTTCTTC	CASSLGLEDEQFF
few	TRBV27	TRBJ2-4	.	TGTGCCAGCAGTTTAAGGGGGGTGGAAAACATTCAGTACTTC	CASSLRGVENIQYF
few	TRBV18	TRBJ2-1	.	TGTGCCAGCTCACCAGCATACAATGAGCAGTTCTTC	CASSPAYNEQFF
.	TRBV12-5	TRBJ2-3	.	TGTGCTAGTGGGCCCGACAGCCCCACAGATACGCAGTATTTT	CASGPDSPTDTQYF
few	TRBV6-6	TRBJ2-3	TRBD1	TGTGCCATCAAGGGGACAGAAACAGATACGCAGTATTTT	CAIKGTETDTQYF
.	TRBV6-1	TRBJ2-7	.	TGTGCCAGCAGTGAGGGATACGAGCAGTACTTC	CASSEGYEQYF
few	TRBV19	TRBJ2-6	TRBD2	TGTGCCAGCACACGGGGGGAGGCTGGGGCCAACGTCCTGACTTTC	CASTRGEAGANVLTF
few	TRBV6-1	TRBJ2-1	TRBD2	TGTGCCAGCAGTGGCCAAGCGGGAGGGCCCTACAATGAGCAGTTCTTC	CASSGQAGGPYNEQFF
.	TRBV10-3	TRBJ1-1	.	TGTGCCAGCAGTTACTCGACGGGGATGAACACTGAAGCTTTCTTT	CASSYSTGMNTEAFF
.	TRBV6-5	TRBJ2-1	.	TGTGCCAGCGGGGCCACCTACAATGAGCAGTTCTTC	CASGATYNEQFF
.	TRBV19	TRBJ2-6	.	TGTGCCAGTAGTAAAGGTCAAGGCGCTAGCTCTGGGGCCAACGTCCTGACTTTC	CASSKGQGASSGANVLTF
many	TRBV7-6	TRBJ2-1	.	TGTGCCAGCAGCCCCATGGCTGGGGAATACAATGAGCAGTTCTTC	CASSPMAGEYNEQFF
.	TRBV18	TRBJ1-1	.	TGTGCCAGCTCACCCACTAGGGGTGTGAAAACTGAAGCTTTCTTT	CASSPTRGVKTEAFF
many	TRBV19	TRBJ2-7	TRBD1	TGTGCCAGTACCCCGACAGGGGGGAATCCTCGCTCCTACGAGCAGTACTTC	CASTPTGGNPRSYEQYF
many	TRBV11-2	TRBJ2-3	.	TGTGCCAGCAGCTTTCTCAGGTCCGTCACAGATACGCAGTATTTT	CASSFLRSVTDTQYF
.	TRBV29-1	TRBJ1-4	.	TGCAGCGTTGAAAGGGAGGGGGAAAAACTGTTTTTT	CSVEREGEKLFF
.	TRBV18	TRBJ2-2	.	TGTGCCAGCTCGCTAGGAGGGCCGCACACCGGGGAGCTGTTTTTT	CASSLGGPHTGELFF
many	TRBV19	TRBJ2-3	.	TGTGCCAGTAGTATGGAACCAGATACGCAGTATTTT	CASSMEPDTQYF
.	TRBV9	TRBJ2-3	TRBD2	TGTGCCAGCAGCGTGAGGGGCCTAGCGGGGGGAGATACGCAGTATTTT	CASSVRGLAGGDTQYF
few	TRBV7-2	TRBJ2-1	.	TGTGCCAGCAGCTTAGCTTGGGTAGGCCCAAATGAGCAGTTCTTC	CASSLAWVGPNEQFF
.	TRBV7-8	TRBJ1-6	.	TGTGCCAGCAGCTCCGGGACCCAGCTGGGTAATTCACCCCTCCACTTT	CASSSGTQLGNSPLHF
.	TRBV18	TRBJ1-1	.	TGTGCCAGCTCACCACGCGAGAGGGAGTTAGGAGCTTTCTTT	CASSPRERELGAFF
few	TRBV18	TRBJ2-5	TRBD2	TGTGCCAGCTCATACGGGACCATAGCGGGGACCCAGTACTTC	CASSYGTIAGTQYF
few	TRBV28	TRBJ1-1	TRBD1	TGTGCCAGTCAGGGGGATAAGAACACTGAAGCTTTCTTT	CASQGDKNTEAFF
.	TRBV30	TRBJ1-1	TRBD1	TGTGCCTGGAGTCAGGGGGGCTACACTGAAGCTTTCTTT	CAWSQGGYTEAFF
.	TRBV2	TRBJ2-5	.	TGTGCCAGCAGGAGCTTACAAGAGACCCAGTACTTC	CASRSLQETQYF
.	TRBV7-2	TRBJ2-3	TRBD1	TGTGCCAGCAGCTTAGCTCAGGGGGCGGAGGCGCAGTATTTT	CASSLAQGAEAQYF
.	TRBV5-1	TRBJ2-7	.	TGCGCCAGCAGCTTGGGAGGTTACGAGCAGTACTTC	CASSLGGYEQYF
.	TRBV7-9	TRBJ2-1	.	TGTGCCAGCAGCTTAGGGGCCGAAAATGAGCAGTTCTTC	CASSLGAENEQFF
.	TRBV27	TRBJ2-2	.	TGTGCCAGCAGTCCCCCCCTTCCTCGGACCGGGGAGCTGTTTTTT	CASSPPLPRTGELFF
.	TRBV4-3	TRBJ2-1	.	TGCGCCAGCAGCCAAGATAAGAGGAGGGGGAGTGAATCCTACAATGAGCAGTTCTTC	CASSQDKRRGSESYNEQFF
few	TRBV5-6	TRBJ1-1	.	TGTGCCAGCAGCTTGGGACAGAGGAACACTGAAGCTTTCTTT	CASSLGQRNTEAFF
.	TRBV5-1	TRBJ2-7	TRBD2	TGCGCCAGCGCCCCTGGGAGCGGGAGCATCCACGAGCAGTACTTC	CASAPGSGSIHEQYF
few	TRBV6-6	TRBJ2-7	TRBD1	TGTGCCAGCAGCCCCGGACAGGCCGCCTACGAGCAGTACTTC	CASSPGQAAYEQYF
few	TRBV5-1	TRBJ2-5	.	TGCGCCAGCAGCTTGGCCCCTGCGAATCCCCAGTACTTC	CASSLAPANPQYF